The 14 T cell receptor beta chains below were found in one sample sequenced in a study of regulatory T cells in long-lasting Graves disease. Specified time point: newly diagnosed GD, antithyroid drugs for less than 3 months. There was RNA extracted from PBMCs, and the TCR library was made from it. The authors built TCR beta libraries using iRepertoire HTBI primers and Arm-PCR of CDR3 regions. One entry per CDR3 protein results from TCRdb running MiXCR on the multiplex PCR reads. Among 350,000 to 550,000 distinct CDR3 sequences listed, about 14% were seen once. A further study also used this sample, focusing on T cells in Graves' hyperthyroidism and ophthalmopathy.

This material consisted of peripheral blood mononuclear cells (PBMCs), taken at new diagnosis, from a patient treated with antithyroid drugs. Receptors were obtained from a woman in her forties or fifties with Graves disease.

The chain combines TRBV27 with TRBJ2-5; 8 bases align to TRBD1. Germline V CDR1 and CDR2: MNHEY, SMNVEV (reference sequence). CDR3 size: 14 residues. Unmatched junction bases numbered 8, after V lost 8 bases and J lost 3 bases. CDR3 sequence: CASWTGNGEETQYF. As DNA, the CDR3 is TGTGCCAGCTGGACAGGGAATGGAGAAGAGACCCAGTACTTC.

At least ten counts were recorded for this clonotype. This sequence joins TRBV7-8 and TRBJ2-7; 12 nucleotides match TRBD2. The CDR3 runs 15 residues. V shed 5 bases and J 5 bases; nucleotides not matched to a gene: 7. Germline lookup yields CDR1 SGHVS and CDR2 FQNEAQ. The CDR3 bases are TGTGCCAGCAGCCCACCGACTAGCGGGAGTAACGAGCAGTACTTC. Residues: CASSPPTSGSNEQYF.

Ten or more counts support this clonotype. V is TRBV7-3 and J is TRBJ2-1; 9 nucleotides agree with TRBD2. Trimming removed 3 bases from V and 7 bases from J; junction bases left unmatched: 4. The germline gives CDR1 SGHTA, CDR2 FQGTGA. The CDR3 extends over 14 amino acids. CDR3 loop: CASSFGSGRNEQFF. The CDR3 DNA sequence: TGTGCCAGCAGCTTTGGTAGCGGGAGAAATGAGCAGTTCTTC. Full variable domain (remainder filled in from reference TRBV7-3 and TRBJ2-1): GAGVSQTPSNKVTEKGKYVELRCDPISGHTALYWYRQSLGQGPEFLIYFQGTGAADDSGLPNDRFFAVRPEGSVSTLKIQRTERGDSAVYLCASSFGSGRNEQFFGPGTRLTVL.

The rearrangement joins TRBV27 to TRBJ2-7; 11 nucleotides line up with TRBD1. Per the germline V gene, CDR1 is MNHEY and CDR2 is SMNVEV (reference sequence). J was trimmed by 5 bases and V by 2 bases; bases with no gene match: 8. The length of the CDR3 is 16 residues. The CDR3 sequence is CASSLHGQGASHEQYF. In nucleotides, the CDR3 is TGTGCCAGCAGTTTACACGGACAGGGGGCGTCCCACGAGCAGTACTTC.

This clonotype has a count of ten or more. This chain's CDR3 is CASSLTGVVNEQFF. CDR3 sequence (DNA): TGTGCCAGCAGCTTGACAGGGGTGGTCAATGAGCAGTTCTTC. The chain combines TRBV7-9 with TRBJ2-1; 8 positions agree with TRBD1. CDR1 is SEHNR and CDR2 is FQNEAQ in the germline V gene (reference sequence). J lost 6 bases, V lost 3 bases, and 4 bases had no gene match. There are 14 residues in the CDR3.

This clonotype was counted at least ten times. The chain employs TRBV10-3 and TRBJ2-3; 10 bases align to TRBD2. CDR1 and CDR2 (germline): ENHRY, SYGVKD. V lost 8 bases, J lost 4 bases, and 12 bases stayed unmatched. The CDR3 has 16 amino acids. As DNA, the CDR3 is TGTGCCATCGGGAGAGACGTAGCGGGAGGCGCAGATACGCAGTATTTT. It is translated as CAIGRDVAGGADTQYF.

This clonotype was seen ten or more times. CDR3 in DNA: TGCGCCAGCAGCGTGAATTTTTCCTACGAGCAGTACTTC. It specifies CASSVNFSYEQYF. The chain links TRBV5-1 to TRBJ2-7; D is unresolved. V dropped 4 bases and J dropped 1 base, with 9 bases sitting between them. From germline, CDR1 is SGHRS and CDR2 YFSETQ. The CDR3 extends over 13 amino acids.

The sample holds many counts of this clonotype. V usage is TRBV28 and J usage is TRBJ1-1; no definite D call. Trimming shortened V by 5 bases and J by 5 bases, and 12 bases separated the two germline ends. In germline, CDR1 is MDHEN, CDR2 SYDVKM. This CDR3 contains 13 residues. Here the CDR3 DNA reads TGTGCCAGCAGTAATATCGGGAGGACTGAAGCTTTCTTT. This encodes CASSNIGRTEAFF.

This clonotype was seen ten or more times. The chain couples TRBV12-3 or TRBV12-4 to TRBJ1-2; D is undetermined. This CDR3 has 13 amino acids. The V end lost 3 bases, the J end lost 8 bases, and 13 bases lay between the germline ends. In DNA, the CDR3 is TGTGCCAGCAGTTTGGAAGGACCCCTGGGCTACACCTTC. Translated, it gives CASSLEGPLGYTF.

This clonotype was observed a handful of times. CDR3 loop: CASRVGQGSSPLHF. DNA for the CDR3: TGTGCCAGCAGGGTTGGACAGGGAAGTTCACCCCTCCACTTT. The V call is TRBV28, the J call TRBJ1-6, with 8 bases fitting TRBD1. This CDR3 has 14 residues. Unmatched junction bases numbered 7, after V lost 6 bases and J lost 9 bases. Germline lookup yields CDR1 MDHEN and CDR2 SYDVKM.

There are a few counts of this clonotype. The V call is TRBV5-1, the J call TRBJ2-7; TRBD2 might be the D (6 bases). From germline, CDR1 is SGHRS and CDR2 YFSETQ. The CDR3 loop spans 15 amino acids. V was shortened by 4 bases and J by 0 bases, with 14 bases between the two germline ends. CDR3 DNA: TGCGCCAGCAGCAAGGGGTACGGGAGCTCCTACGAGCAGTACTTC. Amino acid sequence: CASSKGYGSSYEQYF.

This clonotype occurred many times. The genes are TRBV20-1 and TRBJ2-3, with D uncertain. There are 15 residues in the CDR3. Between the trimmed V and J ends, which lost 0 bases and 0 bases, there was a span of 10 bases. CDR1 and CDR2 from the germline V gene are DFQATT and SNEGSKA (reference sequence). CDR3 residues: CSARDQRYSTDTQYF. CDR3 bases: TGCAGTGCTAGAGATCAGCGCTATAGCACAGATACGCAGTATTTT.

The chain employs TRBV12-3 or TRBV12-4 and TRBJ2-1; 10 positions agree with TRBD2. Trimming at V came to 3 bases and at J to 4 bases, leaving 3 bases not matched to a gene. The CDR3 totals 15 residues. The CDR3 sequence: CASSFIAGGYNEQFF. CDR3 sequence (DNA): TGTGCCAGCAGTTTTATAGCGGGAGGTTACAATGAGCAGTTCTTC.

The CDR3 DNA sequence: TGCGCCCCCAGACAAGGTCGTGAAAAACTGTTTTTT. Translation: CAPRQGREKLFF. The chain uses TRBV5-1 and TRBJ1-4, with D unclear. This CDR3 is built from 12 residues. The germline V gene has CDR1 SGHRS and CDR2 YFSETQ. The germline V and J ends were trimmed by 10 bases and 7 bases, with 14 bases remaining between them. Filled out from reference TRBV5-1 and TRBJ1-4, the complete variable domain reads KAGVTQTPRYLIKTRGQQVTLSCSPISGHRSVSWYQQTPGQGLQFLFEYFSETQRNKGNFPGRFSGRQFSNSRSEMNVSTLELGDSALYLCAPRQGREKLFFGSGTQLSVL.